This T cell receptor (beta chain) emerged from a study of OX40 agonist ivuxolimab in advanced cancers. The study's findings and limits: Which antigen the expanded peripheral T cells recognized is unknown. Clonal expansion by week 6 occurred in CD4+ and CD8+ blood T cells (at 0.1 to 3.0 mg/kg). Compared with CD4+, CD8+ T cells on average had more expanded clones.

A remark on this clone: The target antigen is unknown.

Method: immunoSEQ multiplex PCR; TCRdb's copy keeps in-frame clones and lacks some. The sample comprises approximately 44,000 clones, roughly nine tenths of which are singletons, and about 30% rests with the top ten. Sequencing used CD4+ or CD8+ T cells sorted from blood, obtained in a trial of the OX40 agonist ivuxolimab. This TCR was recovered from an adult with an advanced solid tumor such as melanoma, head and neck, liver or kidney cancer.

The CDR3 DNA is TGTGCCAGCAGCTTCCAGCGGGACGGTCCCGGGGAGCTGTTTTTT. Translated: CASSFQRDGPGELFF. The rearrangement joins TRBV7-6 to TRBJ2-2, with TRBD2 matching 7 bases. CDR1 and CDR2 (germline): SGHVS, FNYEAQ. The CDR3 contains 15 residues. After removal of 3 bases from V and 6 bases from J, the junction contained 7 bases not matched to a gene.